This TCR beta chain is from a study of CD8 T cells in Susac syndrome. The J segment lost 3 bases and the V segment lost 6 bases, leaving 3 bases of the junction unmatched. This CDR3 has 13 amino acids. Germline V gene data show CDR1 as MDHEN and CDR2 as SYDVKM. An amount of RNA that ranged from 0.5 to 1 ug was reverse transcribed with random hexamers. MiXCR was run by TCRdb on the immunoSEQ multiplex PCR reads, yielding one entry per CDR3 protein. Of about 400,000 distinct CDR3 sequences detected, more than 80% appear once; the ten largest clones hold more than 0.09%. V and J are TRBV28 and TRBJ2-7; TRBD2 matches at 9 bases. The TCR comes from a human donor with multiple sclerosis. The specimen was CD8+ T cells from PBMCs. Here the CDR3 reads CASSRLADYEQYF. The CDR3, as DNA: TGTGCCAGCAGCCGACTAGCGGACTACGAGCAGTACTTC.